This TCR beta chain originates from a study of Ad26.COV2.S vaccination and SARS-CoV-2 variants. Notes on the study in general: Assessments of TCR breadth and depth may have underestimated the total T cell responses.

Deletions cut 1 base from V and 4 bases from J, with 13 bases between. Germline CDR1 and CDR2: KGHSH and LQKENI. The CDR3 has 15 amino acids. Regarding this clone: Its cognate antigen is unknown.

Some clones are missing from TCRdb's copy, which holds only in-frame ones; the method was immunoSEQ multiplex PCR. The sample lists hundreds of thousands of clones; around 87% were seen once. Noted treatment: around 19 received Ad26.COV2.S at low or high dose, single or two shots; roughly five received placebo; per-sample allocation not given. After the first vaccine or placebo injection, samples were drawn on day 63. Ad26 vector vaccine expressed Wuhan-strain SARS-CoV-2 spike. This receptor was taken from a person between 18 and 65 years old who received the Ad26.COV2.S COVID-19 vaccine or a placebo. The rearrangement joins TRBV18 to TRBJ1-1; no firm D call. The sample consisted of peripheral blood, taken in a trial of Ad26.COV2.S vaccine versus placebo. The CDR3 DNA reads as TGTGCCAGCTCACCACAAAGGGATCTGGGCACTGAAGCTTTCTTT. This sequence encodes CASSPQRDLGTEAFF. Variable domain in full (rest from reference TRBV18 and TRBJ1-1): NAGVMQNPRHLVRRRGQEARLRCSPMKGHSHVYWYRQLPEEGLKFMVYLQKENIIDESGMPKERFSAEFPKEGPSILRIQQVVRGDSAAYFCASSPQRDLGTEAFFGQGTRLTVV.